This T cell receptor beta chain was observed in a study of CD8 T cells in Susac syndrome. From germline, CDR1 is SGHTA and CDR2 FQGNSA. The V end lost 2 bases, the J end lost 4 bases, and 12 bases lay between the germline ends. CDR3 length: 14 residues. A quantity of roughly 0.5 to 1 ug RNA underwent reverse transcription using random hexamers. TCRdb independently ran MiXCR on the immunoSEQ multiplex PCR reads; one entry per CDR3 protein. Of fewer than 350,000 distinct CDR3 sequences in the sample, just over 90% were seen once. Included as multiple sclerosis controls were treatment-naive patients who had stable or active relapsing-remitting disease. Isolation of CD8+ and CD4+ T cells was performed negatively, whereas enrichment of TEMRA cells was done by FACS.

Sequencing was done on a sample of CD4+ T cells from PBMCs. V is TRBV7-2 and J is TRBJ2-7; possibly TRBD1 or TRBD2 for D (5 bases each). The sequence was collected from a human donor with multiple sclerosis. CDR3 sequence (DNA): TGTGCCAGCAGCTTAACAGGACTCGTTTACGAGCAGTACTTC. Encoded protein: CASSLTGLVYEQYF.